Below, one T cell receptor beta chain is given with its context. The antigen is not known. This entry belongs to a study of cytotoxic CD8 clonotypes in ibrutinib-treated CLL. Overall study: Outcomes included 25 or so partial and 2 complete responses; after median about 5.5 years, roughly 15 stayed remitted and some 12 progressed. Study findings and constraints: Baseline levels of clonality went above those of age-matched healthy donors and moved with circulating CD8+ T-cell counts. Upon ibrutinib response clonality rose, and upon progression it fell back toward baseline. Progressing patients had sampling times that differed from those of sustained-remission patients.

The CDR3 consists of 15 residues. V lost 4 bases to trimming and J lost 0 bases, with 10 bases between them. Germline CDR1 SGHAT, CDR2 FQNNGV. Some clones are missing from TCRdb's copy, which holds only in-frame ones; the method was immunoSEQ multiplex PCR. The top ten hold about 6.7% of the sample, which has more than 300,000 clones, about 80% seen once. The chain recombines TRBV11-2 with TRBJ2-4; TRBD2 is a possible D gene (6 bases). The input for sequencing was PBMCs, taken before ibrutinib treatment. The source is a human donor with chronic lymphocytic leukemia. The CDR3 here is CASSSIAVAKNIQYF. CDR3 nucleotides: TGTGCCAGCAGCTCAATAGCGGTAGCCAAAAACATTCAGTACTTC.